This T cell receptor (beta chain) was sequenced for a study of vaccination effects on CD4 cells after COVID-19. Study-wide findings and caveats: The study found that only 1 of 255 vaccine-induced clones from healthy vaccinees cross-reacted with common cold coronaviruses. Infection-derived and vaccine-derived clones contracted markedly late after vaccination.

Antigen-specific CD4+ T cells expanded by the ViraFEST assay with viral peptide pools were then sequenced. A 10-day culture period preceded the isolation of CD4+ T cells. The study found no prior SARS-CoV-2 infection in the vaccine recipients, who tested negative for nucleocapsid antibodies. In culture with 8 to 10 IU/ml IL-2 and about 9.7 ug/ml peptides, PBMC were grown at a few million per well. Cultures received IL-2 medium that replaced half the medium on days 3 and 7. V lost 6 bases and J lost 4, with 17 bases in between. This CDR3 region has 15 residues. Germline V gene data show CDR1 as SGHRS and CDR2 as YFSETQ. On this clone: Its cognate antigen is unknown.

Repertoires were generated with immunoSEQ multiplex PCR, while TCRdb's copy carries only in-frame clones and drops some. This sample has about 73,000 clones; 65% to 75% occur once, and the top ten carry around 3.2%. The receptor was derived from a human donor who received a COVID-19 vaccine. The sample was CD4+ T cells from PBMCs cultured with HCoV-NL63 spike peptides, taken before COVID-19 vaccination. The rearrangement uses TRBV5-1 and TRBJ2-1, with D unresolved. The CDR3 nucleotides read TGCGCCAGCAACCCTCTGTCGGCAGGATACAATGAGCAGTTCTTC. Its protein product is CASNPLSAGYNEQFF.